The TCR beta chain described here comes from a study of T cell responses to AZD1222 COVID-19 vaccine. Here immunoSEQ multiplex PCR was the method, and the copy in TCRdb shows in-frame clones only, minus some. The sample yields 80,000 to 100,000 clones, over 80% seen once. CDR1 SQVTM and CDR2 ANQGSEA come from the germline V gene. This CDR3 is 14 amino acids long. V lost 1 base and J lost 0, with 10 bases in between. The receptor comes from an adult who received the AZD1222 COVID-19 vaccine. The V call is TRBV29-1, the J call TRBJ2-7; a weak D match, TRBD1 (6 bases). The sequences come from peripheral blood, collected 28 days after the second AZD1222 dose. The CDR3 sequence: CSVEVNRASYEQYF. CDR3 DNA: TGCAGCGTTGAAGTTAACAGGGCCTCCTACGAGCAGTACTTC.